These T cell receptor beta chains were read from a single sample in a study of Graves' ophthalmopathy and Graves' hyperthyroidism. TCRdb used MiXCR to reprocess the multiplex PCR reads, holding one entry per CDR3 protein. Of 340,000 or so distinct CDR3 sequences in the sample, 15% to 20% were seen once. The sequencing input was peripheral blood. The origin of the receptors is an adult man with Graves' ophthalmopathy. The CDR3 runs from the conserved cysteine through the conserved F or W. The D gene is left open where the match is weak. Clone sizes are given selectively: once, few, many, or a class where the clone is expanded.

d_call clone_size j_call v_call cdr3_aa cdr3_nt
- many TRBJ2-7 TRBV12-3/TRBV12-4 CASSPFPSAQYF TGTGCCAGCAGTCCGTTTCCATCTGCGCAGTACTTC
- many TRBJ1-1 TRBV6-1 CASSELGGAIEAFF TGTGCCAGCAGTGAATTGGGGGGGGCTATTGAAGCTTTCTTT
- many TRBJ2-7 TRBV9 CASSVGGSSYEQYF TGTGCCAGCAGCGTAGGGGGGTCCTCCTACGAGCAGTACTTC
TRBD2 - TRBJ2-7 TRBV12-3/TRBV12-4 CASSETSGGYEQYF TGTGCCAGCAGTGAGACTAGCGGGGGTTACGAGCAGTACTTC
- - TRBJ2-7 TRBV5-1 CASSWGGHEQYF TGCGCCAGCAGCTGGGGGGGCCACGAGCAGTACTTC
TRBD1 - TRBJ1-3 TRBV6-1 CASRQGDRSGNTIYF TGTGCCAGCAGACAGGGGGACAGAAGTGGAAACACCATATATTTT
TRBD2 many TRBJ2-4 TRBV2 CASSEVASGALAKNIQYF TGTGCCAGCAGTGAAGTCGCTAGCGGGGCGCTAGCCAAAAACATTCAGTACTTC
TRBD2 many TRBJ2-5 TRBV11-2 CASTRGTSGRRGETQYF TGTGCCAGCACCCGTGGGACTAGCGGGAGACGTGGAGAGACCCAGTACTTC
TRBD2 many TRBJ2-7 TRBV29-1 CSVVGEGYEQYF TGCAGCGTTGTGGGGGAGGGCTACGAGCAGTACTTC
TRBD2 many TRBJ2-7 TRBV12-3/TRBV12-4 CASSQLAGGSYEQYF TGTGCCAGCAGCCAACTAGCGGGAGGATCCTACGAGCAGTACTTC
- many TRBJ2-2 TRBV24-1 CATSDRGDLSTGELFF TGTGCCACCAGTGACCGAGGGGACCTTTCCACCGGGGAGCTGTTTTTT
TRBD1 many TRBJ1-1 TRBV6-2/TRBV6-3 CASSGRGGSAFF TGTGCCAGCAGTGGACGAGGGGGCTCGGCTTTCTTT
- many TRBJ1-1 TRBV12-3/TRBV12-4 CASSPKATEAFF TGTGCCAGCAGTCCAAAGGCCACTGAAGCTTTCTTT
- many TRBJ2-2 TRBV19 CASSIDWGTTNTGELFF TGTGCCAGTAGTATCGACTGGGGGACAACGAACACCGGGGAGCTGTTTTTT
- many TRBJ2-7 TRBV11-2 CASSSGPGLDEQYF TGTGCCAGCAGCTCGGGGCCGGGGCTTGACGAGCAGTACTTC
- many TRBJ1-1 TRBV4-3 CASSHVGATNTEAFF TGCGCCAGCAGCCATGTGGGGGCGACGAACACTGAAGCTTTCTTT
- many TRBJ1-5 TRBV11-3 CASSLVGGLSNQPQHF TGTGCCAGCAGCTTAGTAGGTGGGTTGAGCAATCAGCCCCAGCATTTT
TRBD1 - TRBJ1-1 TRBV6-1 CAGGDSEAFF TGTGCCGGGGGGGACAGTGAAGCTTTCTTT
TRBD2 - TRBJ2-7 TRBV6-1 CASRGSGSSYEQYF TGTGCCAGCAGGGGTAGCGGGAGTTCGTACGAGCAGTACTTC
TRBD1 many TRBJ1-1 TRBV19 CATRPPPATGLLVAFF TGTGCCACCCGACCCCCCCCCGCGACAGGGTTATTGGTGGCTTTCTTT
- many TRBJ1-1 TRBV20-1 CSGIRTVPSDTEAFF TGCAGTGGGATACGAACGGTCCCTTCGGACACTGAAGCTTTCTTT
- many TRBJ2-5 TRBV2 CASRNREGGETQYF TGTGCCAGCCGGAACAGGGAAGGTGGAGAGACCCAGTACTTC
- many TRBJ1-5 TRBV12-3/TRBV12-4 CASSLGGNGQPQHF TGTGCCAGCAGTTTAGGGGGGAACGGTCAGCCCCAGCATTTT
TRBD1 many TRBJ2-2 TRBV12-3/TRBV12-4 CADRQGGTGELFF TGTGCCGACAGACAGGGGGGCACCGGGGAGCTGTTTTTT
- many TRBJ1-3 TRBV6-1 CASSEMWGSGNTIYF TGTGCCAGCAGTGAAATGTGGGGCTCTGGAAACACCATATATTTT
TRBD1 once TRBJ1-2 TRBV28 CASSFRDRAYYGYTF TGTGCCAGCAGTTTTCGGGACAGGGCCTACTATGGCTACACCTTC
TRBD2 many TRBJ2-7 TRBV11-2 CASSPIAGGHEQYF TGTGCCAGCAGCCCCATAGCGGGAGGCCACGAGCAGTACTTC
- many TRBJ2-5 TRBV6-1 CASSEAGLETQYF TGTGCCAGCAGTGAAGCTGGGTTGGAGACCCAGTACTTC
- - TRBJ1-5 TRBV6-1 CASSEGTASNQPQHF TGTGCCAGCAGTGAAGGGACAGCTAGCAATCAGCCCCAGCATTTT
TRBD2 many TRBJ2-4 TRBV20-1 CSATIMKETSGRDIQYF TGCAGTGCTACCATTATGAAAGAAACTAGCGGGAGGGACATTCAGTACTTC
TRBD2 many TRBJ2-2 TRBV6-1 CASSPERGNTGELFF TGTGCCAGCAGTCCTGAGCGGGGGAACACCGGGGAGCTGTTTTTT
TRBD1 many TRBJ2-7 TRBV24-1 CATSDFPRDRVSYEQYF TGTGCCACCAGTGATTTTCCCCGGGACAGGGTTTCCTACGAGCAGTACTTC
TRBD2 - TRBJ2-2 TRBV30 CAWSVPTVRGRATGELFF TGTGCCTGGAGTGTACCGACCGTCCGCGGGAGGGCGACCGGGGAGCTGTTTTTT
TRBD1 many TRBJ1-2 TRBV20-1 CSARPDPRQGQGYTF TGCAGTGCTAGACCCGATCCAAGACAGGGGCAGGGCTACACCTTC
- few TRBJ2-5 TRBV12-3/TRBV12-4 CASSLARVETQYF TGTGCCAGCAGTTTGGCGAGAGTAGAGACCCAGTACTTC
TRBD2 many TRBJ2-2 TRBV2 CASRLAGTGELFF TGTGCCAGCAGATTAGCGGGCACCGGGGAGCTGTTTTTT
- many TRBJ1-1 TRBV5-4 CASSLEGIRTEAFF TGTGCCAGCAGCTTGGAGGGGATTAGAACTGAAGCTTTCTTT
- many TRBJ2-7 TRBV12-3/TRBV12-4 CASSTPGGSYEQYF TGTGCCAGCAGTACCCCTGGGGGCTCCTACGAGCAGTACTTC
TRBD2 - TRBJ2-5 TRBV18 CASSLTGLAGIPQETQYF TGTGCCAGCTCACTCACGGGACTAGCGGGAATACCCCAAGAGACCCAGTACTTC
TRBD1 many TRBJ1-2 TRBV9 CASSVGPGGGGYTF TGTGCCAGCAGCGTTGGCCCAGGGGGCGGCGGCTACACCTTC
TRBD1 many TRBJ1-2 TRBV5-5 CASSGRTGAANYGYTF TGTGCCAGCAGCGGACGCACAGGGGCCGCTAACTATGGCTACACCTTC